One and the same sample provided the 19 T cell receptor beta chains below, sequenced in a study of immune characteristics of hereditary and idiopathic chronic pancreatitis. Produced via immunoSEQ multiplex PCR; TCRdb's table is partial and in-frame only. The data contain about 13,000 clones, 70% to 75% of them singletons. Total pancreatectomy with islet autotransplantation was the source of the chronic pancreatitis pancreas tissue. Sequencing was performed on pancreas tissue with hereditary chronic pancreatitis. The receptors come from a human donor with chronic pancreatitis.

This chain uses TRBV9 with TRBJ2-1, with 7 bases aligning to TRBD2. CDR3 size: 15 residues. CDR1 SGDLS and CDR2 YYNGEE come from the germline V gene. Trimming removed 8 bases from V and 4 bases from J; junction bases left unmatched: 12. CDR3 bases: TGTGCCAGTGGGCCCCCCGGGACTACTTACAATGAGCAGTTCTTC. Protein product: CASGPPGTTYNEQFF.

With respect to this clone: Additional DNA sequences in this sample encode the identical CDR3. DNA of the CDR3: TGTGCCAGTAGTATTCCCGGACCCTACAATGAGCAGTTCTTC. Translation gives CASSIPGPYNEQFF. The chain is built from TRBV19 and TRBJ2-1; no firm D call. Trimming removed 3 bases from V and 2 bases from J, with 8 bases in between. Germline V gene lookup returns CDR1 LNHDA and CDR2 SQIVND (reference sequence). CDR3 length: 14 residues.

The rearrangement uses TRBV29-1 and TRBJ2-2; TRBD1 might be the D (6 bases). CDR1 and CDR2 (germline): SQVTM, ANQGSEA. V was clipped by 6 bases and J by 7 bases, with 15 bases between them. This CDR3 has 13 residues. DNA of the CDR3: TGCAGCGTCGGACAGATGGCAGGCGGGGAGCTGTTTTTT. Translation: CSVGQMAGGELFF.

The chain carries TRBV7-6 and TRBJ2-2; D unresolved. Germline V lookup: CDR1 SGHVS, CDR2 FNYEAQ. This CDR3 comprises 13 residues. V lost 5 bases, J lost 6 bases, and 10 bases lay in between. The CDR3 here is CASSPFSAGELFF. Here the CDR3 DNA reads TGTGCCAGCAGCCCCTTTTCGGCCGGGGAGCTGTTTTTT.

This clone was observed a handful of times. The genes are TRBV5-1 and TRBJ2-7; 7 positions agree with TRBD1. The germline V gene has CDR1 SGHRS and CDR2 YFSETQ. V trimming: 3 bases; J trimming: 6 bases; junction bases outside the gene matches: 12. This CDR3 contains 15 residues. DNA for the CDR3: TGCGCCAGCAGCTATACCCAGGGGGATGGTCGCGAGCAGTACTTC. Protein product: CASSYTQGDGREQYF.

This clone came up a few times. The CDR3 loop reads CASSVPPEYGRAPPGELFF. The CDR3 DNA reads TGTGCCAGCAGCGTACCCCCGGAATACGGGAGGGCCCCCCCCGGGGAGCTGTTTTTT. V and J are TRBV11-3 and TRBJ2-2, with 8 bases that match TRBD2. J was trimmed by 6 bases and V by 5 bases; bases with no gene match: 20. Germline loops: CDR1 SGHNT, CDR2 YENEEA. The CDR3 is 19 amino acids.

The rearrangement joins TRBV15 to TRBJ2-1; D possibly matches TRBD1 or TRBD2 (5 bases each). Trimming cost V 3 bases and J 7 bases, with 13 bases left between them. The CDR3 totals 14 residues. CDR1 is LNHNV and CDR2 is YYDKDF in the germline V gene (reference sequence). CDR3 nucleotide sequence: TGTGCCACCAGCAGGGGGCGGGTGTCGAATGAGCAGTTCTTC. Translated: CATSRGRVSNEQFF.

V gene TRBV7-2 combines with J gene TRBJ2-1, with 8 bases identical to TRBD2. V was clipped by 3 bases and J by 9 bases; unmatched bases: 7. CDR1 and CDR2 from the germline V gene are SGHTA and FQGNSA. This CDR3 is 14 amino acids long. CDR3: CASSLWSGSGEQFF. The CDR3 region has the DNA TGTGCCAGCAGCTTGTGGAGCGGGAGCGGTGAGCAGTTCTTC.

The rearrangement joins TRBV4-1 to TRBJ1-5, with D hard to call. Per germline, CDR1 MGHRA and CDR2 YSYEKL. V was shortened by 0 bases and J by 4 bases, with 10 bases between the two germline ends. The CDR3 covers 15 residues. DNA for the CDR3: TGCGCCAGCAGCCAAGATTGGCCCAAGAATCAGCCCCAGCATTTT. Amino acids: CASSQDWPKNQPQHF.

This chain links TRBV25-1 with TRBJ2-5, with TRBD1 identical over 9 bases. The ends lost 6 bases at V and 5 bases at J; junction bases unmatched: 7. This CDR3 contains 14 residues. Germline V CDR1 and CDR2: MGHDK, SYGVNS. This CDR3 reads CASRTTGGWETQYF. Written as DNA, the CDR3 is TGTGCCAGCAGAACTACAGGGGGCTGGGAGACCCAGTACTTC. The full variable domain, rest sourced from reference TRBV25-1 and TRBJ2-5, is EADIYQTPRYLVIGTGKKITLECSQTMGHDKMYWYQQDPGMELHLIHYSYGVNSTEKGDLSSESTVSRIRTEHFPLTLESARPSHTSQYLCASRTTGGWETQYFGPGTRLLVL.

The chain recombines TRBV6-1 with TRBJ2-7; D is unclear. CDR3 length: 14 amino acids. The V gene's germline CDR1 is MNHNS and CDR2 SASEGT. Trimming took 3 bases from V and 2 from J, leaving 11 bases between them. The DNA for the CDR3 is TGTGCCAGCAGTGAGGGGTCCGGTCCCTACGAGCAGTACTTC. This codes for CASSEGSGPYEQYF.

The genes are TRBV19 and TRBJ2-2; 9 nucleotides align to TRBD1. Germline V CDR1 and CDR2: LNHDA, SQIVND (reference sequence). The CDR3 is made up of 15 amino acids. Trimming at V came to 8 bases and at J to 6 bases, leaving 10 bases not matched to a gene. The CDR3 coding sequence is TGTGCCAGTCGTTCGGGACAGGGAAAAGCCGGGGAGCTGTTTTTT. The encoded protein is CASRSGQGKAGELFF.

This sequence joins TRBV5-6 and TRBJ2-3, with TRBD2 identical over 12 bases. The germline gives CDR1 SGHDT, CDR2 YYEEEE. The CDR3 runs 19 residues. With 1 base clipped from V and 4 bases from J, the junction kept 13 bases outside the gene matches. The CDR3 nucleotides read TGTGCCAGCAGCTTGCTCGGGACTAGCGGGCTAACCGGGGCAGATACGCAGTATTTT. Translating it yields CASSLLGTSGLTGADTQYF.

This CDR3 reads CASSVDTGGRQETQYF. The CDR3 DNA reads TGTGCCAGCAGCGTAGATACGGGTGGGAGACAGGAGACCCAGTACTTC. The chain carries TRBV9 and TRBJ2-5; D may be TRBD1 or TRBD2 (5 bases each). CDR1 SGDLS and CDR2 YYNGEE come from the germline V gene. Between the trimmed V and J ends, which lost 0 bases and 5 bases, there was a span of 17 bases. The CDR3 spans 16 residues.

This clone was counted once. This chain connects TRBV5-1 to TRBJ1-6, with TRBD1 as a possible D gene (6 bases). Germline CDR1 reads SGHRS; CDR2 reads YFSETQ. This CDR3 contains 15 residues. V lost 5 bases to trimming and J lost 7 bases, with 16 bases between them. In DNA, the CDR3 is TGCGCCAGCAGATCCCTTCAGGGGCCAAATTCACCCCTCCACTTT. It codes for CASRSLQGPNSPLHF.

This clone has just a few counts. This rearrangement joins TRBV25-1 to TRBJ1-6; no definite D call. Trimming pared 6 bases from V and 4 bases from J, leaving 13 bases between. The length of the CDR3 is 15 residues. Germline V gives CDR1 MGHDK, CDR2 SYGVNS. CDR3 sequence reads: CASRSSGNYNSPLHF. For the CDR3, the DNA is TGTGCCAGCAGAAGTTCCGGGAATTATAATTCACCCCTCCACTTT.

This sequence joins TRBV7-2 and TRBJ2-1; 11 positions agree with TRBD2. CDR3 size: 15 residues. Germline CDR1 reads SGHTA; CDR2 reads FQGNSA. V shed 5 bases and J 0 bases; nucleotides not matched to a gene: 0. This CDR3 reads CASSGLAGSYNEQFF. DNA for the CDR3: TGTGCCAGCAGCGGACTAGCGGGCTCCTACAATGAGCAGTTCTTC.

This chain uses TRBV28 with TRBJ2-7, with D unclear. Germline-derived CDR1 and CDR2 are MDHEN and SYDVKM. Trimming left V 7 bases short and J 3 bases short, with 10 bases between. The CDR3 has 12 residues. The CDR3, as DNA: TGTGCCAGCAAACGAGGAATCTACGAGCAGTACTTC. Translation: CASKRGIYEQYF.

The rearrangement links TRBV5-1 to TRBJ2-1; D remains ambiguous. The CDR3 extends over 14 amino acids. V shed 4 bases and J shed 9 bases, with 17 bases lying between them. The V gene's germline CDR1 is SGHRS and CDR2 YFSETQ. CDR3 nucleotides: TGCGCCAGCAGCCCAGTGACCGGTGGCAGTGAGCAGTTCTTC. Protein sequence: CASSPVTGGSEQFF. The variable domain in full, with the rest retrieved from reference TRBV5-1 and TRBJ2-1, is KAGVTQTPRYLIKTRGQQVTLSCSPISGHRSVSWYQQTPGQGLQFLFEYFSETQRNKGNFPGRFSGRQFSNSRSEMNVSTLELGDSALYLCASSPVTGGSEQFFGPGTRLTVL.